This entry describes one T cell receptor (beta chain). Antigen unknown. The sample belongs to a study of T cell repertoires and HLA-DP antigens. Each pre-culture CD4+ sample aimed for approximately 200,000 T cell genomes at deep resolution. Sequenced by immunoSEQ multiplex PCR; TCRdb stores in-frame clones only, minus some. The data contain roughly 120,000 clones, more than 85% of them singletons. Points from the study as a whole: Sorted CD137+ cells had clonality around 0.39 against both alloantigens, versus around 0.04 pre-culture. Naive and memory CD4+ repertoires were not analysed separately.

Sequencing was done on a sample of CD4+ T cells from PBMCs. The TCR comes from a woman in her late teens or twenties in good health and CMV-seronegative.

The CDR3 here is CASSLAGAGANVLTF. The CDR3 DNA reads TGTGCCAGCAGCTTAGCAGGGGCTGGGGCCAACGTCCTGACTTTC. The chain uses TRBV11-3 and TRBJ2-6; tentatively, D is TRBD1 (6 bases). CDR3 length equals 15 residues. The V end was cut by 1 base, the J end by 2 bases, with 6 bases between. The V gene's germline CDR1 is SGHNT and CDR2 YENEEA.